The 11 T cell receptor beta chains presented below share a single source sample, sequenced in a study of T cells in Graves' hyperthyroidism and ophthalmopathy. RNA transcripts yielded amplified TCR beta CDR3 regions. TCR CDR3 underwent first-round RT-PCR with the HTBI primer set. TCRdb re-called the multiplex PCR reads with MiXCR, one entry per CDR3 protein. The sample records under 400,000 distinct CDR3 sequences, approximately 14% being singletons. The specimen was blood. These receptors were obtained from a woman in her sixties with Graves' ophthalmopathy.

This clonotype has only a few counts. V and J are TRBV12-3 or TRBV12-4 and TRBJ1-4, with TRBD1 matching over 7 bases. Unmatched junction bases numbered 7, after V lost 6 bases and J lost 3 bases. CDR3 length equals 15 residues. CDR3 sequence (DNA): TGTGCCAGCAGGGGACAGCTGAGCCCTAATGAAAAACTGTTTTTT. This sequence encodes CASRGQLSPNEKLFF.

This clonotype was detected ten times or more. This chain joins TRBV20-1 and TRBJ2-1, with 7 bases identical to TRBD1. This CDR3 region has 12 residues. Germline lookup yields CDR1 DFQATT and CDR2 SNEGSKA (reference sequence). The ends lost 4 bases at V and 8 bases at J; junction bases unmatched: 5. CDR3 sequence: CSATRGKYEQFF. The DNA of the CDR3 is TGCAGTGCTACCAGGGGGAAGTATGAGCAGTTCTTC.

On this clonotype: With a much larger clone just one base away, this may be a read error. J is TRBJ1-5 and V is TRBV19; D perhaps matches TRBD1 (5 bases). V was clipped by 3 bases and J by 1 base, with 19 bases between them. Looked up from germline, CDR1 is LNHDA and CDR2 is SQIVND (reference sequence). The CDR3 spans 18 residues. As DNA, the CDR3 is TGTGCCAGTAGTATGAAGGGACGAAGAGTTGGGAGCAATCAGCCCCAGCATTTT. This sequence encodes CASSMKGRRVGSNQPQHF.

The V gene is TRBV30, the J gene TRBJ2-2, with 12 bases aligning to TRBD2. The ends lost 7 bases at V and 3 bases at J; junction bases unmatched: 15. The CDR3 is 18 residues long. CDR1 GTSNPN and CDR2 SVGIG come from the germline V gene (reference sequence). CDR3 coding DNA: TGTGCCTCCACTGGGGGGCTAGCGGGAGGGCCTGACACCGGGGAGCTGTTTTTT. Its translation: CASTGGLAGGPDTGELFF.

The V call is TRBV19, the J call TRBJ1-4; 7 positions agree with TRBD1. The CDR3 extends over 13 amino acids. Trimming cost V 4 bases and J 5 bases; bases outside gene matches: 1. Per the germline V gene, CDR1 is LNHDA and CDR2 is SQIVND (reference sequence). In DNA form, the CDR3 reads TGTGCCAGTAGTACGACAGGGAATGAAAAACTGTTTTTT. Amino acid sequence: CASSTTGNEKLFF. The whole variable domain, filled in from reference TRBV19 and TRBJ1-4, reads DGGITQSPKYLFRKEGQNVTLSCEQNLNHDAMYWYRQDPGQGLRLIYYSQIVNDFQKGDIAEGYSVSREKKESFPLTVTSAQKNPTAFYLCASSTTGNEKLFFGSGTQLSVL.

A note on this clonotype: Mismatch with germline at one junction end may stem from a read error. The chain has TRBV7-7 and TRBJ2-2; D is perhaps TRBD1 or TRBD2 (6 bases each). The CDR3 is 15 residues long. Per the germline V gene, CDR1 is SSHAT and CDR2 is FNYEAQ (reference sequence). CDR3 sequence: CASSLEGVDTGELFF. The CDR3 nucleotides read TGTGCTAGCAGCTTGGAGGGGGTGGACACCGGGGAGCTGTTTTTT.

The chain links TRBV7-9 to TRBJ1-6, with D perhaps matching TRBD1 (6 bases). The CDR3 has 17 residues. CDR1 and CDR2 (germline): SEHNR, FQNEAQ (reference sequence). V lost 4 bases to trimming and J lost 0 bases, with 13 bases between them. As DNA, the CDR3 is TGTGCCAGCAGCTCCACAGGGCCGAGCTCCTATAATTCACCCCTCCACTTT. Amino acids: CASSSTGPSSYNSPLHF.

In its sample, this clonotype was seen many times. CDR3 sequence: CSANSPSGSLYEQYF. CDR3 coding DNA: TGCAGTGCTAATTCCCCCTCCGGGAGTCTCTACGAGCAGTACTTC. The V call is TRBV20-1, the J call TRBJ2-7; D is perhaps TRBD2 (6 bases). From germline, CDR1 is DFQATT and CDR2 SNEGSKA (reference sequence). Trimming stripped 4 bases from V and 3 bases from J, with 19 bases between. This CDR3 comprises 15 residues.

The chain recombines TRBV6-1 with TRBJ2-7; 12 bases map to TRBD1. Trimming at V came to 5 bases and at J to 7 bases, leaving 9 bases not matched to a gene. The V gene's germline CDR1 is MNHNS and CDR2 SASEGT. There are 15 residues in the CDR3. The CDR3 protein is CASSLVGDRGREQYF. The CDR3 nucleotides are TGTGCCAGCAGTCTCGTCGGGGACAGGGGGCGTGAGCAGTACTTC.

The gene calls are TRBV20-1 and TRBJ2-7, with 13 bases that match TRBD2. V lost 2 bases and J lost 6; bases outside the gene matches: 7. The germline gives CDR1 DFQATT, CDR2 SNEGSKA (reference sequence). This CDR3 comprises 15 residues. The DNA for the CDR3 is TGCAGTGCTAGAATACGGACTAGCGGGAGTCCCGAGCAGTACTTC. It specifies CSARIRTSGSPEQYF.

The rearrangement uses TRBV7-2 and TRBJ1-2, with a weak D call TRBD1 (5 bases). CDR3 length equals 12 residues. Trimming removed 5 bases at V and 8 bases at J, with 12 bases between. Germline loops: CDR1 SGHTA, CDR2 FQGNSA. This CDR3 is CASSPLGDGYTF. The CDR3 DNA is TGTGCCAGCAGCCCCCTAGGGGACGGCTACACCTTC.